What follows are 7 T cell receptor beta chains derived from one specimen sequenced in a study of blood T cell repertoires in COVID-19. This table comes from immunoSEQ multiplex PCR, and its TCRdb copy is limited to in-frame clones, with some not included. The sample records a few hundred thousand clones, 88% being singletons. Sequenced: peripheral blood. All receptors come from a woman in her 30s with COVID-19, enrolled during active disease.

V is TRBV7-3 and J is TRBJ2-1; 14 nucleotides agree with TRBD2. The CDR3 spans 17 residues. Per the germline V gene, CDR1 is SGHTA and CDR2 is FQGTGA. The J segment lost 9 bases and the V segment lost 5 bases, leaving 12 bases of the junction unmatched. The CDR3 here is CASSVGTSGSKGSEQFF. The DNA of the CDR3 is TGTGCCAGCAGCGTCGGGACTAGCGGGAGTAAGGGGAGTGAGCAGTTCTTC.

This chain joins TRBV5-3 and TRBJ1-5; TRBD1 aligns across 9 bases. TRBV5-3 is labeled an ORF, and its function is uncertain. This CDR3 is 16 amino acids long. Germline trimming cut 4 bases from V and 7 bases from J; bases unmatched to any gene: 12. CDR3 DNA: TGTGCCAGAAGCGTAAAAGACAGGGGGATGGAACAGCCCCAGCATTTT. It translates to CARSVKDRGMEQPQHF.

This rearrangement joins TRBV19 to TRBJ2-6; maybe TRBD2 (5 bases). Trimming cost V 10 bases and J 1 base, with 8 bases left between them. The CDR3 has 13 amino acids. Germline CDR1 and CDR2: LNHDA and SQIVND (reference sequence). CDR3 residues: CATSGSGANVLTF. Written as DNA, the CDR3 is TGTGCCACCTCGGGGTCTGGGGCCAACGTCCTGACTTTC.

The chain recombines TRBV10-3 with TRBJ2-3; TRBD2 might be the D (5 bases). Germline V gene data show CDR1 as ENHRY and CDR2 as SYGVKD. Trimming took off 4 bases at V and 1 base at J, with 9 bases between the two ends. This CDR3 spans 14 amino acids. The CDR3 DNA sequence: TGTGCCATCAGTGTCGATAGCGGCACAGATACGCAGTATTTT. Its protein is CAISVDSGTDTQYF.

V usage is TRBV6-1 and J usage is TRBJ2-3, with 7 bases identical to TRBD2. The germline CDR1 and CDR2 sequences are MNHNS and SASEGT. Trimming took 2 bases from V and 10 from J; bases not matched to a gene: 9. This CDR3 region has 14 residues. As DNA, the CDR3 is TGTGCCAGCAGTGAACTAGCGGTAGTACCGGCGCAGTATTTT. Translating gives CASSELAVVPAQYF.

J is TRBJ1-5 and V is TRBV19; D remains unclear. The CDR3 spans 15 residues. V gave up 1 base and J gave up 0 bases, with 7 bases separating them. CDR1 and CDR2 from the germline V gene are LNHDA and SQIVND (reference sequence). The CDR3 nucleotides read TGTGCCAGTAGTATAGGGGGAGATAGCAATCAGCCCCAGCATTTT. Translating gives CASSIGGDSNQPQHF.

This clone was observed a handful of times. The chain couples TRBV19 to TRBJ2-2, with unresolved D. From germline, CDR1 is LNHDA and CDR2 SQIVND (reference sequence). This CDR3 has 14 amino acids. V lost 7 bases and J lost 0, with 9 bases in between. CDR3 region: CASTPGSNTGELFF. DNA of the CDR3: TGTGCCAGTACACCAGGCTCGAACACCGGGGAGCTGTTTTTT.